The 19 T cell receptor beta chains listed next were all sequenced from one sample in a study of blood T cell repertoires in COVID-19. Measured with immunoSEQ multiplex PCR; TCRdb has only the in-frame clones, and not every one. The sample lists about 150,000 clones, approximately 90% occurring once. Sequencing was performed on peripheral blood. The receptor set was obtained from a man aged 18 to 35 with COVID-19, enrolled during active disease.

The CDR3 DNA reads as TGTGCCAGCAGTGCACTGGACAGGGCCCCCTACGAGCAGTACTTC. Translation gives CASSALDRAPYEQYF. J is TRBJ2-7 and V is TRBV25-1; 8 bases line up with TRBD1. The CDR3 contains 15 residues. V shed 4 bases, J shed 2 bases, and the junction held 7 bases outside the gene matches. Germline lookup yields CDR1 MGHDK and CDR2 SYGVNS.

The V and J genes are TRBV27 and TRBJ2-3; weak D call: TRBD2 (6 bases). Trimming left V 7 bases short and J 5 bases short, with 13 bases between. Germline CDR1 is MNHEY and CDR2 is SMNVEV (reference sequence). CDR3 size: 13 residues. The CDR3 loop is CASTRVGGDTQYF. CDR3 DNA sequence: TGTGCCAGCACCCGGGTGGGGGGAGATACGCAGTATTTT.

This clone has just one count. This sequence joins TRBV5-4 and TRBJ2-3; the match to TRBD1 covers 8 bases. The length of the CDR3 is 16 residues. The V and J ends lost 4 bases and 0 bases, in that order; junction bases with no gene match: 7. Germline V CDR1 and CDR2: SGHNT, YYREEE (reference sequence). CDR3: CASSPRRTGSTDTQYF. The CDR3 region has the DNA TGTGCCAGCAGCCCCAGACGGACAGGGAGCACAGATACGCAGTATTTT.

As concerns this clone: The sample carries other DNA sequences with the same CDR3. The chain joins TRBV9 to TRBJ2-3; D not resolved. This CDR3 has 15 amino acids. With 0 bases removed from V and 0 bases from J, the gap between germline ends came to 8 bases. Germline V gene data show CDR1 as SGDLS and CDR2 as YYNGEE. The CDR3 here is CASSVGSGSTDTQYF. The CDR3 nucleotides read TGTGCCAGCAGCGTAGGGTCAGGTAGCACAGATACGCAGTATTTT.

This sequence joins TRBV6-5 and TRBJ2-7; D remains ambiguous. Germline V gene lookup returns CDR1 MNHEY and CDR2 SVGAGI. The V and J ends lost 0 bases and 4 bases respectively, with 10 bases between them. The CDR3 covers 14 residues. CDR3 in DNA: TGTGCCAGCAGTTACTCGGCAGGATTATACGAGCAGTACTTC. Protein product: CASSYSAGLYEQYF.

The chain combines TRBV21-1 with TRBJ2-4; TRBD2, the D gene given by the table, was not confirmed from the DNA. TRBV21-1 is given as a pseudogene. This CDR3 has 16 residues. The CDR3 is CASSPPGSLAKNIQYF. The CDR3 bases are TGTGCCAGCAGCCCTCCCGGGAGTCTAGCCAAAAACATTCAGTACTTC.

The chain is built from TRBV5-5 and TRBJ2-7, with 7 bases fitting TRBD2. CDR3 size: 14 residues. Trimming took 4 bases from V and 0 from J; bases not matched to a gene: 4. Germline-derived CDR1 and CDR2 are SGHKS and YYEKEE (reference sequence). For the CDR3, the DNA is TGTGCCAGCAGCCCCGGACTAGTCTCCTACGAGCAGTACTTC. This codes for CASSPGLVSYEQYF.

CDR3 sequence (DNA): TGTGCCATCAGTGATGGAGGGGTCCCGGAGACCCAGTACTTC. Protein sequence: CAISDGGVPETQYF. The V and J genes are TRBV10-3 and TRBJ2-5; TRBD2 is a possible D gene (6 bases). Germline V gene data show CDR1 as ENHRY and CDR2 as SYGVKD. V dropped 3 bases and J dropped 5 bases, with 13 bases sitting between them. This CDR3 comprises 14 residues.

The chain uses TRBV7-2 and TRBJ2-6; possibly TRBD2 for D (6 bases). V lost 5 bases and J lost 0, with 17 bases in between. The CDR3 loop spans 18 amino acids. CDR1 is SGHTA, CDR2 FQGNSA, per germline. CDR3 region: CASSQLGGTVSGANVLTF. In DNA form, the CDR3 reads TGTGCCAGCAGCCAACTGGGGGGAACAGTCTCTGGGGCCAACGTCCTGACTTTC.

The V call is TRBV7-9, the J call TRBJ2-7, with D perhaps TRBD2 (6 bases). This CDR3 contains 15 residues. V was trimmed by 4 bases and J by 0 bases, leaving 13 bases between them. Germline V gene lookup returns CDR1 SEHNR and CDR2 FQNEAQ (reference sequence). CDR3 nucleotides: TGTGCCAGCAGCTCCTCTAGCGTGAGCTCCTACGAGCAGTACTTC. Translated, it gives CASSSSSVSSYEQYF.

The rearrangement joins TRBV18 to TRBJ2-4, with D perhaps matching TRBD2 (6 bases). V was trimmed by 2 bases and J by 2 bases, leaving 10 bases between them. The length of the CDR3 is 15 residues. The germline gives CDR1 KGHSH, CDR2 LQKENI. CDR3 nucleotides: TGTGCCAGCTCACCAGAGGCGGGGACCAAAAACATTCAGTACTTC. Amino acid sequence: CASSPEAGTKNIQYF.

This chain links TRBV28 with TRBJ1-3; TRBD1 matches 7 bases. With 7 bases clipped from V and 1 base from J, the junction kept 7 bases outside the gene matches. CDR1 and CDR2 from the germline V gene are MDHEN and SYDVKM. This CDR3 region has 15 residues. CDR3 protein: CASNPNRGSGNTIYF. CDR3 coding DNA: TGTGCCAGCAACCCAAACAGGGGATCTGGAAACACCATATATTTT.

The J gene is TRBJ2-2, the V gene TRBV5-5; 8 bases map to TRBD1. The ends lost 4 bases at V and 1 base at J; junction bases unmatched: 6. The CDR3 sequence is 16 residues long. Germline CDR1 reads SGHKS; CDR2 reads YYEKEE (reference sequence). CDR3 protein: CASSQRTGLNTGELFF. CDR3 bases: TGTGCCAGCAGCCAGAGGACAGGGTTGAACACCGGGGAGCTGTTTTTT. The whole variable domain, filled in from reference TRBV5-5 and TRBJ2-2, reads DAGVTQSPTHLIKTRGQQVTLRCSPISGHKSVSWYQQVLGQGPQFIFQYYEKEERGRGNFPDRFSARQFPNYSSELNVNALLLGDSALYLCASSQRTGLNTGELFFGEGSRLTVL.

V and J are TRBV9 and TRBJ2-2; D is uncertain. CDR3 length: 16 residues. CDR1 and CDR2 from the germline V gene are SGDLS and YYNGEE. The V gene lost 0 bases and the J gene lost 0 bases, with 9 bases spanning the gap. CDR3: CASSVGAMANTGELFF. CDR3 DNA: TGTGCCAGCAGCGTAGGGGCCATGGCGAACACCGGGGAGCTGTTTTTT.

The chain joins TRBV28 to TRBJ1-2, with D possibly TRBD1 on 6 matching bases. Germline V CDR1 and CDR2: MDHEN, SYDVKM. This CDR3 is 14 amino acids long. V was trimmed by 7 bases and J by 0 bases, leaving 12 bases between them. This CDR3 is CASTSGVTNYGYTF. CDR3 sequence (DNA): TGTGCCAGCACCTCAGGGGTCACTAACTATGGCTACACCTTC.

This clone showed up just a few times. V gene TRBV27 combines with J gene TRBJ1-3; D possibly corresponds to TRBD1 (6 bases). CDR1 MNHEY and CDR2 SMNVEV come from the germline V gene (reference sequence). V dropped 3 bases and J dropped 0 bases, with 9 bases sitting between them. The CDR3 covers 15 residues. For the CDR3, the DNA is TGTGCCAGCAGTTTGACAGGTTTCTCTGGAAACACCATATATTTT. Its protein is CASSLTGFSGNTIYF.

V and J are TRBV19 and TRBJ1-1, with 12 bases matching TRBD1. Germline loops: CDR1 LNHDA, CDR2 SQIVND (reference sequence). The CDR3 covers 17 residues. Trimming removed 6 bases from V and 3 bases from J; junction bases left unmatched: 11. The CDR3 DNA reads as TGTGCCAGTAGAACCGGGACAGGGGGCGGATCTTACACTGAAGCTTTCTTT. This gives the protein CASRTGTGGGSYTEAFF.

CDR3 residues: CAWSEGGGNQPQHF. The CDR3 DNA reads TGTGCCTGGAGTGAAGGGGGAGGCAATCAGCCCCAGCATTTT. The genes are TRBV30 and TRBJ1-5, with a possible D match to TRBD1 (6 bases). The CDR3 covers 14 residues. V was clipped by 1 base and J by 2 bases, with 9 bases between them. Germline V gene sequence: CDR1 GTSNPN, CDR2 SVGIG (reference sequence).

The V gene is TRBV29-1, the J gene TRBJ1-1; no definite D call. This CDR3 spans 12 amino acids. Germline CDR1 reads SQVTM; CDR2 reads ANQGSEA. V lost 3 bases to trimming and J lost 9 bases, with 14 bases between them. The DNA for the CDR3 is TGCAGCGTTGACAACAGAAACCAAAAAGCTTTCTTT. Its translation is CSVDNRNQKAFF.